This record concerns one T cell receptor (beta chain) sequence. The antigen is not known. cDNA synthesis used the whole RNA isolate, giving expressed TCRB sequences. Produced via immunoSEQ multiplex PCR; TCRdb's table is partial and in-frame only. The sample records 20,000 to 25,000 clones, roughly 70% being singletons. The sample belongs to a study of beta chain features in type 1 diabetes. Study-wide findings and caveats: All four CD4+ subsets from Type 1 diabetes patients carried moderately but significantly shorter TCRB CDR3s.

V lost 1 base and J lost 6, with 13 bases in between. CDR1 is GTSNPN, CDR2 SVGIG, per germline (reference sequence). The length of the CDR3 is 13 residues. The chain carries TRBV30 and TRBJ2-7; perhaps TRBD1 as D (5 bases). The material sequenced was stem cell memory CD4+ T cells from blood. This TCR was recovered from a woman aged 40 to 55 with type 1 diabetes. In DNA form, the CDR3 reads TGTGCCTGGAGTGGGCAGGGTGTGGGCGAGCAGTACTTC. Amino acid sequence: CAWSGQGVGEQYF.